This TCR beta chain was documented in a study of control samples from healthy donors and cancer patients. Here immunoSEQ multiplex PCR was the method, and the copy in TCRdb shows in-frame clones only, minus some. The sample has roughly 450,000 clones, more than 80% seen once; the top ten hold 5.5% to 7.5%. V shed 0 bases and J shed 6 bases, with 12 bases lying between them. Germline assignment: CDR1 SGHRS and CDR2 YFSETQ. The CDR3 has 14 residues. The chain couples TRBV5-1 to TRBJ1-1; no clear D. The clonotype was recovered from a man aged 40-49 years with head and neck cancer. Sequenced input: PBMCs. The CDR3 nucleotides read TGCGCCAGCAGCTTGGGTCGTGGTGTTTCTGAAGCTTTCTTT. This codes for CASSLGRGVSEAFF.